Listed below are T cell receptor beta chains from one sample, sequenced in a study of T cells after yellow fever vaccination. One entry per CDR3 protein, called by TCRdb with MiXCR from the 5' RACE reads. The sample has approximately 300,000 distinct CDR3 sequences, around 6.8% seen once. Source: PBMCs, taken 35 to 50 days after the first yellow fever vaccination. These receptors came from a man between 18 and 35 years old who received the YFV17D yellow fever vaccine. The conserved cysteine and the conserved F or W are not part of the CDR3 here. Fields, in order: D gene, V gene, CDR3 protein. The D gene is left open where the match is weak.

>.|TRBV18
ASSPRVGMGSSYNEQF
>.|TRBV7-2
ASSPDTWGKLF
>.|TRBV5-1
ASRPRRVSYNEQF
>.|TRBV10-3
AISGPLGGTTIYNEQF
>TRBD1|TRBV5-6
ASSLPGQSDQETQY
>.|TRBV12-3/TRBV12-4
ASSWGGGYT
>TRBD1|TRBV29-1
SAGQGITDTQY
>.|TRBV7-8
ASSSPGGRLYNEQF
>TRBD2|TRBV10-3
AVKRGATDTQY
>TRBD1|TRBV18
ASSPPGTAAGANVLT
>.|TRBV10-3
AGSTREPPGNEQF
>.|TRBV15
ATSSQTGENEKLF
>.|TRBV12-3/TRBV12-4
ASRLTSTEAF
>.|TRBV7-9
ASSLEWEQF
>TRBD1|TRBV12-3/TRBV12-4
ASSVRDRVTGELF
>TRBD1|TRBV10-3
AIRKTGDQETQY
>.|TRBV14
AISPGLPGGTEAF
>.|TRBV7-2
ASSLQGGGESPLH
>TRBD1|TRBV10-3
AISYTGGTDTQY
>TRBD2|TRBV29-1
SVEGLAGGSISYNEQF
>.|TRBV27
ASSRRSNQPQH
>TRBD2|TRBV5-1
ASSLAVSGVETKNIQY
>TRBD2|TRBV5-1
ASSLRTSGGPGYNEQF
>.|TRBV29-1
SVDGLGVGVGTEAF
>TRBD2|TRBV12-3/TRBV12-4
ASGRGRDEQF
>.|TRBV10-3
AICSGMNTEAF
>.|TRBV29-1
SVEVGDLPYEQY
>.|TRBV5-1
ASRTGSISNEQF
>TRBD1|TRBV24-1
ATSGSVGQGSYNEQF
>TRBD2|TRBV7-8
ASSSGGLGTDTQY
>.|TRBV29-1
SVGFMGNEQF
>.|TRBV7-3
ASSLSVGVTDTQY
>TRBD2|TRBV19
ASSIGLAGSGELF